One sample yielded the 25 T cell receptor beta chains listed below, sequenced in a study of blood T cell repertoires in COVID-19. Libraries were prepared by immunoSEQ multiplex PCR; TCRdb keeps only in-frame clonotypes and omits some of them. The data show about 59,000 clones, around 70% seen once. Sequenced sample: peripheral blood. The receptors shown here come from a woman aged 70-85 years with acute or convalescent COVID-19.

The chain carries TRBV7-6 and TRBJ2-3; D remains unclear. CDR3 length equals 13 residues. V lost 5 bases, J lost 5 bases, and 11 bases lay in between. CDR1 SGHVS and CDR2 FNYEAQ come from the germline V gene. This chain's CDR3 is CASSPQSGDTQYF. The DNA for the CDR3 is TGTGCCAGCAGCCCCCAATCAGGAGATACGCAGTATTTT.

This clone was picked up one time. V usage is TRBV27 and J usage is TRBJ2-2, with D possibly TRBD1 on 6 matching bases. CDR1 MNHEY and CDR2 SMNVEV come from the germline V gene (reference sequence). Trimming cost V 6 bases and J 1 base, with 12 bases left between them. The CDR3 sequence is 15 residues long. CDR3 sequence: CASSLTGRNTGELFF. CDR3 DNA: TGTGCCAGCAGCCTGACAGGACGGAACACCGGGGAGCTGTTTTTT.

This sequence joins TRBV29-1 and TRBJ1-2; possible D gene TRBD1, 5 bases. The CDR3 covers 13 residues. Germline CDR1 is SQVTM and CDR2 is ANQGSEA. V was pared by 7 bases and J by 2 bases, with 14 bases between. CDR3 in DNA: TGCAGCGCTCCAGGGTTTGCGAACTATGGCTACACCTTC. It encodes CSAPGFANYGYTF.

This chain connects TRBV2 to TRBJ1-1, with unresolved D. The CDR3 is made up of 13 amino acids. The V end lost 6 bases, the J end lost 2 bases, and 10 bases lay between the germline ends. Germline V lookup: CDR1 SNHLY, CDR2 FYNNEI. CDR3 sequence reads: CASRENSNTEAFF. The CDR3, as DNA: TGTGCCAGCAGGGAGAACTCTAACACTGAAGCTTTCTTT.

This clone was seen a few times. The chain joins TRBV19 to TRBJ1-2; TRBD1 matches 10 bases. In germline, CDR1 is LNHDA, CDR2 SQIVND (reference sequence). V shed 5 bases, J shed 2 bases, and the junction held 11 bases outside the gene matches. The CDR3 spans 17 residues. CDR3 residues: CASSPTDRGSANYGYTF. The CDR3 region has the DNA TGTGCCAGTAGTCCAACGGACAGGGGGTCGGCAAACTATGGCTACACCTTC.

This clone was observed once. The chain employs TRBV5-1 and TRBJ2-1; D not certain. The germline V gene encodes CDR1 SGHRS and CDR2 YFSETQ. The CDR3 loop spans 16 amino acids. The V and J ends lost 0 bases and 8 bases respectively, with 18 bases between them. CDR3 in amino acids: CASSLVENSGGDEQFF. The CDR3, as DNA: TGCGCCAGCAGCTTGGTAGAGAATTCGGGTGGAGATGAGCAGTTCTTC. The entire variable domain, with the rest obtained from reference TRBV5-1 and TRBJ2-1, is as follows: KAGVTQTPRYLIKTRGQQVTLSCSPISGHRSVSWYQQTPGQGLQFLFEYFSETQRNKGNFPGRFSGRQFSNSRSEMNVSTLELGDSALYLCASSLVENSGGDEQFFGPGTRLTVL.

V is TRBV19 and J is TRBJ1-2; D call uncertain. V lost 3 bases, J lost 4 bases, and 21 bases lay in between. The CDR3 spans 17 residues. Germline V gene lookup returns CDR1 LNHDA and CDR2 SQIVND (reference sequence). The chain's CDR3 is CASSIPTVGRGGYGYTF. In DNA, the CDR3 is TGTGCCAGTAGTATCCCGACGGTGGGGAGAGGAGGCTATGGCTACACCTTC. The full variable domain, in which reference TRBV19 and TRBJ1-2 provide the parts outside the CDR3, is DGGITQSPKYLFRKEGQNVTLSCEQNLNHDAMYWYRQDPGQGLRLIYYSQIVNDFQKGDIAEGYSVSREKKESFPLTVTSAQKNPTAFYLCASSIPTVGRGGYGYTFGSGTRLTVV.

V and J are TRBV25-1 and TRBJ2-6; weak D call: TRBD1 (6 bases). V dropped 3 bases and J dropped 0 bases, with 15 bases sitting between them. The CDR3 consists of 18 residues. Germline V lookup: CDR1 MGHDK, CDR2 SYGVNS. The CDR3 nucleotides read TGTGCCAGCAGTGACCTTGGGGGACAACGCTCTGGGGCCAACGTCCTGACTTTC. Protein: CASSDLGGQRSGANVLTF.

This clone was seen a few times. The rearrangement joins TRBV5-1 to TRBJ2-1; D might be TRBD1 (6 bases). Looked up from germline, CDR1 is SGHRS and CDR2 is YFSETQ. The CDR3 has 12 residues. Trimming took 3 bases from V and 5 from J, leaving 6 bases between them. The CDR3 spells CASSYRDNEQFF. As DNA, the CDR3 is TGCGCCAGCAGCTACAGGGACAATGAGCAGTTCTTC.

This chain joins TRBV19 and TRBJ2-1; D not certain. There are 16 residues in the CDR3. V lost 7 bases and J lost 0, with 16 bases in between. Germline values: CDR1 LNHDA, CDR2 SQIVND (reference sequence). CDR3 region: CASTSHRSTSYNEQFF. The CDR3 DNA sequence: TGTGCCAGTACCTCACACAGATCTACCTCCTACAATGAGCAGTTCTTC.

V and J are TRBV19 and TRBJ1-2, with TRBD1 matching 7 bases. The V and J ends lost 3 bases and 8 bases, in that order; junction bases with no gene match: 12. Germline CDR1 LNHDA, CDR2 SQIVND (reference sequence). CDR3 length: 15 amino acids. CDR3 region: CASSMETEGAKGYTF. The CDR3 DNA sequence: TGTGCCAGTAGTATGGAAACTGAGGGGGCGAAAGGCTACACCTTC.

This chain connects TRBV5-6 to TRBJ1-2; a weak D match, TRBD1 (5 bases). V was pared by 5 bases and J by 7 bases, with 18 bases between. The CDR3 totals 14 residues. CDR1 and CDR2 from the germline V gene are SGHDT and YYEEEE. CDR3 sequence: CASRPPGAGSGYTF. CDR3 nucleotides: TGTGCCAGCAGACCCCCTGGGGCAGGGTCTGGCTACACCTTC.

The rearrangement uses TRBV9 and TRBJ2-3; 15 bases map to TRBD2. V dropped 0 bases and J dropped 5; count of bases not matched to a gene: 4. This CDR3 spans 17 amino acids. Germline V gene data show CDR1 as SGDLS and CDR2 as YYNGEE. CDR3 region: CASSVGTSGGAIDTQYF. The CDR3 nucleotides are TGTGCCAGCAGCGTAGGGACTAGCGGGGGGGCCATAGATACGCAGTATTTT.

The chain combines TRBV15 with TRBJ2-1, with a weak D call TRBD2 (5 bases). The V end was cut by 5 bases, the J end by 0 bases, with 8 bases between. The CDR3 is 14 residues long. Looked up from germline, CDR1 is LNHNV and CDR2 is YYDKDF (reference sequence). CDR3 coding DNA: TGTGCCACCAGCGGAGGTCACTCCTACAATGAGCAGTTCTTC. It specifies CATSGGHSYNEQFF.

This chain links TRBV27 with TRBJ1-5; 9 nucleotides agree with TRBD1. J was trimmed by 1 base and V by 4 bases; bases with no gene match: 8. Germline lookup yields CDR1 MNHEY and CDR2 SMNVEV (reference sequence). The CDR3 contains 17 residues. CDR3: CASSSHRDRASNQPQHF. The CDR3 region has the DNA TGTGCCAGCAGTTCACACCGGGACAGGGCAAGCAATCAGCCCCAGCATTTT.

The chain carries TRBV2 and TRBJ1-2; D is uncertain. The ends were cut back, 6 bases at V and 8 bases at J, with 13 bases in the middle. Germline assignment: CDR1 SNHLY and CDR2 FYNNEI. The CDR3 consists of 12 residues. The CDR3 coding sequence is TGTGCCAGCAGGTCCTTGCGGGAAGGCTACACCTTC. Residues: CASRSLREGYTF.

The genes are TRBV6-6 and TRBJ2-5; D not certain. Trimming cost V 0 bases and J 7 bases, with 12 bases left between them. CDR3 length equals 14 residues. The V gene's germline CDR1 is MNHNY and CDR2 SVGAGI (reference sequence). Here the CDR3 reads CASSYSGDQWTQYF. The CDR3 nucleotides read TGTGCCAGCAGTTACTCGGGCGACCAATGGACCCAGTACTTC.

This clone was picked up a small number of times. This chain's CDR3 is CASSQVGNEQFF. DNA for the CDR3: TGTGCCAGCAGCCAAGTCGGCAATGAGCAGTTCTTC. V gene TRBV4-2 combines with J gene TRBJ2-1; D uncertain. V shed 1 base and J shed 6 bases, with 4 bases lying between them. Germline CDR1 LGHNA, CDR2 YNFKEQ. The CDR3 runs 12 residues.

The chain couples TRBV5-6 to TRBJ2-7; no clear D gene. Germline assignment: CDR1 SGHDT and CDR2 YYEEEE. The CDR3 has 12 amino acids. The V and J ends lost 0 bases and 2 bases respectively, with 3 bases between them. The CDR3 loop is CASSLAAYEQYV. The CDR3 DNA is TGTGCCAGCAGCTTGGCCGCCTACGAGCAGTACGTC.

This clone was observed a few times. This chain links TRBV19 with TRBJ2-2; no clear D gene. This CDR3 has 15 amino acids. Germline values: CDR1 LNHDA, CDR2 SQIVND (reference sequence). The V gene lost 5 bases and the J gene lost 0 bases, with 10 bases spanning the gap. DNA for the CDR3: TGTGCCAGTAGTCCCCAGATCGCGAACACCGGGGAGCTGTTTTTT. Protein: CASSPQIANTGELFF.

The rearrangement links TRBV6-5 to TRBJ1-4; TRBD1 matches at 7 bases. The germline V gene has CDR1 MNHEY and CDR2 SVGAGI. V trimming: 6 bases; J trimming: 7 bases; junction bases outside the gene matches: 8. The CDR3 contains 14 residues. The chain's CDR3 is CASSRSGGGEKLFF. The CDR3 DNA reads as TGTGCCAGCAGCCGTTCAGGGGGAGGTGAAAAACTGTTTTTT.

J is TRBJ1-2 and V is TRBV10-3; weak D call: TRBD1 (6 bases). The CDR3 loop spans 18 amino acids. CDR1 and CDR2 (germline): ENHRY, SYGVKD. V was shortened by 2 bases and J by 3 bases, with 22 bases between the two germline ends. This CDR3 reads CAISERGGLRSADYGYTF. The CDR3 coding sequence is TGTGCCATCAGTGAGAGGGGGGGCTTAAGGTCCGCTGACTATGGCTACACCTTC.

This CDR3 reads CASSQDLTGYLYGYTF. The CDR3 DNA reads TGTGCCAGCAGCCAAGACTTAACAGGTTATTTATATGGCTACACCTTC. The V call is TRBV3-1 (or the pseudogene TRBV3-2), the J call TRBJ1-2; tentatively, D is TRBD1 (5 bases). The germline gives CDR1 LGHDT, CDR2 YNNKEL (reference sequence). The CDR3 has 16 residues. V lost 0 bases and J lost 5, with 16 bases in between.

In the case of this clone: The junction departs from germline at one end; a sequencing error may be responsible. This chain connects TRBV7-7 to TRBJ2-1; 14 bases fit TRBD2. CDR1 and CDR2 from the germline V gene are SSHAT and FNYEAQ (reference sequence). The CDR3 sequence is 15 residues long. This CDR3 reads CASSLTSGGAREQFF. Here the CDR3 DNA reads TGTGCTAGCAGCTTGACTAGCGGGGGGGCCAGAGAGCAGTTCTTC.

This rearrangement joins TRBV10-3 to TRBJ1-1; possibly TRBD1 for D (6 bases). The CDR3 length is 14 residues. Between the trimmed V and J ends, which lost 2 bases and 1 base, there was a span of 8 bases. Germline-derived CDR1 and CDR2 are ENHRY and SYGVKD. Written as DNA, the CDR3 is TGTGCCATCAGTGAGCCACAGGGGAACACTGAAGCTTTCTTT. This sequence encodes CAISEPQGNTEAFF.